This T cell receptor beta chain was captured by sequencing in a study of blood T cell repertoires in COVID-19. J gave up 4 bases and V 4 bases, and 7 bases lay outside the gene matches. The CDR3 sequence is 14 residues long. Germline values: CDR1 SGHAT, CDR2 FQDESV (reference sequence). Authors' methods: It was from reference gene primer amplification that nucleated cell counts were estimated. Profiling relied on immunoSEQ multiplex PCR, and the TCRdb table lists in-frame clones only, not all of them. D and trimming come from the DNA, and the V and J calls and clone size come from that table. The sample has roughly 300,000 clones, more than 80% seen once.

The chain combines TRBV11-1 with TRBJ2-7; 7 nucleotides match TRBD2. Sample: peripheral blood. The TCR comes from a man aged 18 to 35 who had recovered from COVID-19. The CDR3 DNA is TGTGCCAGCAGCTCCGGGGGAGGGAGTTACGAGCAGTACTTC. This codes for CASSSGGGSYEQYF.